This passage covers 21 T cell receptor beta chains from one sample sequenced in a study of blood T cell repertoires in COVID-19 (dated by TCRdb to 2020 to 2021). The library was made by the immunoSEQ multiplex PCR assay. TCRdb limited this immuneACCESS table to in-frame rearrangements with V and J called. A share of clones is missing; checked studies link under half to unresolved V genes, and the rest is unexplained. Present in this sample are about 120,000 clones, 84% of which were seen just once. The ten largest clonotypes hold 3% to 4.5% of the sample. The material sequenced was PBMCs or T cells enriched from blood (not recorded which). These TCRs come from a woman aged 25 to 39 who had recovered from COVID-19.

This CDR3 is CASSLLMETQYF. The CDR3 coding sequence is TGCGCCAGCAGCTTACTAATGGAGACCCAGTACTTC. V and J are TRBV5-1 and TRBJ2-5; D is unclear. Germline V gene sequence: CDR1 SGHRS, CDR2 YFSETQ. The V end was cut by 2 bases, the J end by 5 bases, with 7 bases between. This CDR3 comprises 12 residues. Supplemented by reference TRBV5-1 and TRBJ2-5, the full variable domain reads KAGVTQTPRYLIKTRGQQVTLSCSPISGHRSVSWYQQTPGQGLQFLFEYFSETQRNKGNFPGRFSGRQFSNSRSEMNVSTLELGDSALYLCASSLLMETQYFGPGTRLLVL.

The chain uses TRBV30 and TRBJ1-5, with a tentative D call TRBD1 (6 bases). Germline assignment: CDR1 GTSNPN and CDR2 SVGIG (reference sequence). Trimming removed 3 bases at V and 5 bases at J, with 14 bases between. CDR3 size: 14 residues. CDR3 loop: CAWRGDSGDQPQHF. CDR3 nucleotide sequence: TGTGCCTGGAGGGGAGACTCAGGGGATCAGCCCCAGCATTTT.

V is TRBV6-1 and J is TRBJ2-7; D perhaps matches TRBD1 (5 bases). V shed 1 base and J shed 0 bases, with 10 bases lying between them. The CDR3 is 15 residues long. Germline V gene sequence: CDR1 MNHNS, CDR2 SASEGT. For the CDR3, the DNA is TGTGCCAGCAGTGAAGGGGGCGGTGGCTCCTACGAGCAGTACTTC. Its protein is CASSEGGGGSYEQYF.

This chain links TRBV2 with TRBJ2-5, with 8 bases that match TRBD2. The V gene end was trimmed by 4 bases and the J gene end by 6 bases; junction bases not matched to a gene: 10. Germline V gene sequence: CDR1 SNHLY, CDR2 FYNNEI. CDR3 length equals 15 residues. CDR3 in DNA: TGTGCCAGCAGTGTCCGCCTAGCGGGTAGGCAGACCCAGTACTTC. It encodes CASSVRLAGRQTQYF.

V and J are TRBV10-3 and TRBJ1-3; TRBD1 matches at 7 bases. Germline CDR1 reads ENHRY; CDR2 reads SYGVKD. This CDR3 is 14 amino acids long. Trimming removed 4 bases from V and 2 bases from J; junction bases left unmatched: 2. CDR3 nucleotide sequence: TGTGCCATCAGTGGGGACAGCGCTGGAAACACCATATATTTT. It encodes CAISGDSAGNTIYF.

The chain employs TRBV7-2 and TRBJ2-3; tentatively, D is TRBD1 (6 bases). The V gene lost 0 bases and the J gene lost 6 bases, with 7 bases spanning the gap. CDR3 length equals 13 residues. CDR1 and CDR2 (germline): SGHTA, FQGNSA. The CDR3 loop is CASSLAQGDTQYF. The CDR3 DNA reads TGTGCCAGCAGCTTAGCCCAGGGGGATACGCAGTATTTT.

This clone was counted a few times. This rearrangement joins TRBV18 to TRBJ2-2; no definite D call. Germline loops: CDR1 KGHSH, CDR2 LQKENI. Deletions cut 3 bases from V and 0 bases from J, with 8 bases between. CDR3 length equals 15 residues. CDR3 protein: CASSPASPNTGELFF. The CDR3 region has the DNA TGTGCCAGCTCACCGGCTTCACCGAACACCGGGGAGCTGTTTTTT.

This sequence joins TRBV4-3 and TRBJ1-1, with D possibly matching TRBD1 (6 bases). Per germline, CDR1 LGHNA and CDR2 YSLEER. This CDR3 is built from 15 residues. The V end was cut by 0 bases, the J end by 10 bases, with 18 bases between. CDR3: CASSQDSFRGSGAFF. The CDR3 region has the DNA TGCGCCAGCAGCCAAGATAGTTTCAGGGGCTCTGGAGCTTTCTTT.

The chain couples TRBV11-2 to TRBJ1-5; tentatively, D is TRBD1 (5 bases). Germline V gene data show CDR1 as SGHAT and CDR2 as FQNNGV. This CDR3 region has 15 residues. Trimming left V 5 bases short and J 2 bases short, with 13 bases between. Written as DNA, the CDR3 is TGTGCCAGCAGCCTATCGGGGGGGGGCAATCAGCCCCAGCATTTT. This sequence encodes CASSLSGGGNQPQHF.

This chain joins TRBV3-1 (or the pseudogene TRBV3-2) and TRBJ1-1; D remains ambiguous. This CDR3 contains 14 residues. V gave up 4 bases and J gave up 0 bases, with 9 bases separating them. Germline lookup yields CDR1 LGHDT and CDR2 YNNKEL (reference sequence). The CDR3 is CASSLPRMNTEAFF. For the CDR3, the DNA is TGTGCCAGCAGCCTACCGCGCATGAACACTGAAGCTTTCTTT.

This chain connects TRBV11-3 to TRBJ2-5; no definite D call. V lost 0 bases, J lost 5 bases, and 4 bases lay in between. The V gene's germline CDR1 is SGHNT and CDR2 YENEEA. This CDR3 has 12 residues. This CDR3 is CASSLDAETQYF. CDR3 nucleotides: TGTGCCAGCAGCTTAGATGCGGAGACCCAGTACTTC.

This chain joins TRBV11-3 and TRBJ2-3; perhaps TRBD2 as D (5 bases). Deletions cut 1 base from V and 0 bases from J, with 8 bases between. There are 15 residues in the CDR3. Germline-derived CDR1 and CDR2 are SGHNT and YENEEA. CDR3 protein: CASSLGGGSTDTQYF. The CDR3 bases are TGTGCCAGCAGCTTAGGAGGCGGGAGCACAGATACGCAGTATTTT.

This rearrangement joins TRBV19 to TRBJ2-5, with TRBD1 matching 10 bases. Germline V lookup: CDR1 LNHDA, CDR2 SQIVND (reference sequence). With V trimmed by 9 bases and J by 1 base, 2 bases remained unmatched. The CDR3 loop spans 13 amino acids. Here the CDR3 DNA reads TGTGCCAGCCGGGACAGGGGCCAAGAGACCCAGTACTTC. Its translation is CASRDRGQETQYF.

The chain joins TRBV7-8 to TRBJ2-2; 10 bases are a match to TRBD1. Germline-derived CDR1 and CDR2 are SGHVS and FQNEAQ. J was trimmed by 5 bases and V by 5 bases; bases with no gene match: 11. This CDR3 region has 17 residues. CDR3 sequence: CASSLTRQGAGTGELFF. As DNA, the CDR3 is TGTGCCAGCAGCCTGACCCGACAGGGGGCGGGGACCGGGGAGCTGTTTTTT. Full variable domain (missing parts from reference TRBV7-8 and TRBJ2-2): GAGVSQSPRYKVAKRGQDVALRCDPISGHVSLFWYQQALGQGPEFLTYFQNEAQLDKSGLPSDRFFAERPEGSVSTLKIQRTQQEDSAVYLCASSLTRQGAGTGELFFGEGSRLTVL.

V gene TRBV4-2 combines with J gene TRBJ1-2; D gene ambiguous. Trimming removed 0 bases at V and 5 bases at J, with 19 bases between. CDR3 length equals 17 residues. From germline, CDR1 is LGHNA and CDR2 YNFKEQ. The CDR3 here is CASSQDPGGSPSYGYTF. Here the CDR3 DNA reads TGTGCCAGCAGCCAAGATCCAGGAGGGTCCCCCAGTTATGGCTACACCTTC.

This sequence joins TRBV24-1 and TRBJ1-5, with 9 nucleotides matching TRBD1. V lost 9 bases, J lost 2 bases, and 4 bases stayed unmatched. This CDR3 has 14 residues. The germline V gene encodes CDR1 KGHDR and CDR2 SFDVKD. The CDR3 sequence is CATSDRGGNQPQHF. In nucleotides, the CDR3 is TGTGCCACCTCGGACAGGGGTGGCAATCAGCCCCAGCATTTT.

The chain recombines TRBV7-6 with TRBJ2-1; TRBD2 is a possible D gene (7 bases). Trimming took off 0 bases at V and 9 bases at J, with 18 bases between the two ends. The CDR3 is made up of 16 amino acids. Germline CDR1 reads SGHVS; CDR2 reads FNYEAQ. The CDR3 loop is CASSLAGGGGPSEQFF. The CDR3 region has the DNA TGTGCCAGCAGCTTAGCGGGAGGGGGAGGGCCTAGTGAGCAGTTCTTC.

V is TRBV5-1 and J is TRBJ2-5, with unresolved D. The germline gives CDR1 SGHRS, CDR2 YFSETQ. The ends were cut back, 3 bases at V and 9 bases at J, with 12 bases in the middle. This CDR3 comprises 12 residues. As DNA, the CDR3 is TGCGCCAGCAGCTGGCCCGACGAGGCCCAGTACTTC. Amino acids: CASSWPDEAQYF.

V gene TRBV28 combines with J gene TRBJ1-4; 9 nucleotides line up with TRBD1. The CDR3 is made up of 15 amino acids. V gave up 7 bases and J gave up 8 bases; unmatched junction bases: 11. Germline loops: CDR1 MDHEN, CDR2 SYDVKM. The CDR3 region has the DNA TGTGCCAGCACCCCTGCGGACAGGGGAACCGAAAAACTGTTTTTT. As protein: CASTPADRGTEKLFF.

The CDR3 protein is CATSRDQREGKYNEQFF. The DNA for the CDR3 is TGTGCCACCAGCAGAGACCAGCGGGAGGGCAAATACAATGAGCAGTTCTTC. The chain combines TRBV15 with TRBJ2-1; 10 bases map to TRBD2. V trimming: 0 bases; J trimming: 4 bases; junction bases outside the gene matches: 6. CDR1 is LNHNV, CDR2 YYDKDF, per germline (reference sequence). CDR3 length equals 17 residues.

The CDR3 coding sequence is TGTGCCTGGAACAAGCGGGGGGTGAGCTCCTACGAGCAGTACTTC. Its translation: CAWNKRGVSSYEQYF. The chain employs TRBV30 and TRBJ2-7; 9 nucleotides line up with TRBD2. Germline V gene data show CDR1 as GTSNPN and CDR2 as SVGIG (reference sequence). The CDR3 length is 15 residues. After removal of 4 bases from V and 0 bases from J, the junction contained 7 bases not matched to a gene.